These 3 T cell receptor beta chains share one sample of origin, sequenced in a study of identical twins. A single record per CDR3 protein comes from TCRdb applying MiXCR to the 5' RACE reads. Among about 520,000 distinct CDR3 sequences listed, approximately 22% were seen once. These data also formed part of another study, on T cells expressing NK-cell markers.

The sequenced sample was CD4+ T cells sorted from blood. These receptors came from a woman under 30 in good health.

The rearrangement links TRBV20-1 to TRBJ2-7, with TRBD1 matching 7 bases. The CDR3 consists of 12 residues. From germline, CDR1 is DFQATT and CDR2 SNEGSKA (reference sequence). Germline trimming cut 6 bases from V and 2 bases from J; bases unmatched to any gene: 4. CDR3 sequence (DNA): TGCAGTGCCGAGGACAGGACCTACGAGCAGTACTTC. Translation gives CSAEDRTYEQYF.

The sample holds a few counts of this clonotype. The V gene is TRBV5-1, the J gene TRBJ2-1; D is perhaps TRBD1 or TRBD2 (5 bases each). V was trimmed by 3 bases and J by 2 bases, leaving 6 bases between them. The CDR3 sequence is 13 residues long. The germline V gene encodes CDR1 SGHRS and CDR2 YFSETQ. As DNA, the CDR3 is TGCGCCAGCAGCTGGGGGACCTACAATGAGCAGTTCTTC. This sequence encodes CASSWGTYNEQFF.

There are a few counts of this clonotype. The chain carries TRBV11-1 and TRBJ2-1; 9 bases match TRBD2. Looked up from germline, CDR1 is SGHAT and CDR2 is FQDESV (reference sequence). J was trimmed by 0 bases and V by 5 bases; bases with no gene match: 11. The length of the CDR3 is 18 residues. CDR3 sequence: CASSRGASGESSYNEQFF. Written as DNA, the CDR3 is TGTGCCAGCAGCCGGGGGGCTAGCGGGGAGAGCTCCTACAATGAGCAGTTCTTC.